The next 10 T cell receptor beta chains were all read from a single sample in a study of patients and donors after allogeneic stem cell transplantation. Each CDR3 protein gets one entry after TCRdb re-called the RT-PCR reads with MiXCR. The table includes a few hundred thousand distinct CDR3 sequences, around two fifths detected once. Sequenced input: blood, either unsorted or a sorted T cell fraction (not recorded which). The receptors come from a human donor who was either an allogeneic HSCT recipient or a stem cell or donor lymphocyte infusion donor (not recorded which). It is not recorded whose cells these are; they may come from a transplant donor.

The chain employs TRBV5-6 and TRBJ2-1; no clear D. The ends were cut back, 3 bases at V and 5 bases at J, with 3 bases in the middle. The germline V gene has CDR1 SGHDT and CDR2 YYEEEE. CDR3 size: 11 residues. The CDR3 spells CASSWNNEQFF. DNA of the CDR3: TGTGCCAGCAGCTGGAACAATGAGCAGTTCTTC.

This clonotype was recorded a few times. The chain links TRBV10-2 to TRBJ1-1, with 8 bases identical to TRBD1. This CDR3 spans 12 amino acids. Germline lookup yields CDR1 WSHSY and CDR2 SAAADI. After removal of 6 bases from V and 7 bases from J, the junction contained 4 bases not matched to a gene. The CDR3 nucleotides are TGCGCCAGCAGGACCGGGACAGGTGAAGCTTTCTTT. This codes for CASRTGTGEAFF.

This clonotype turned up a few times. J is TRBJ1-5 and V is TRBV5-6; 9 nucleotides match TRBD1. The CDR3 consists of 15 residues. Germline CDR1 reads SGHDT; CDR2 reads YYEEEE. The V segment lost 4 bases and the J segment 6 bases; nucleotides outside the gene matches: 8. CDR3: CASSADRGFGQPQHF. As DNA, the CDR3 is TGTGCCAGCAGCGCGGACAGGGGATTCGGTCAGCCCCAGCATTTT.

This clonotype showed up just a few times. The rearrangement joins TRBV4-1 to TRBJ1-4, with no clear D. Germline CDR1 reads MGHRA; CDR2 reads YSYEKL. V lost 5 bases and J 7 bases, leaving 14 bases between the germline ends. The CDR3 sequence is 14 residues long. Written as DNA, the CDR3 is TGCGCCAGCAGCACCGGACCGGCAGGTGAAAAACTGTTTTTT. Amino acids: CASSTGPAGEKLFF.

In DNA, the CDR3 is TGTGCCACCGGTAGCAGGGAAACTGAAGCTTTCTTT. Translation gives CATGSRETEAFF. The genes are TRBV15 and TRBJ1-1; the D gene is possibly TRBD1 (5 bases). The CDR3 spans 12 residues. With 8 bases removed from V and 5 bases from J, the gap between germline ends came to 12 bases. Germline assignment: CDR1 LNHNV and CDR2 YYDKDF (reference sequence).

The V gene is TRBV5-1, the J gene TRBJ1-4, with D unclear. The ends were cut back, 0 bases at V and 0 bases at J, with 12 bases in the middle. Germline V CDR1 and CDR2: SGHRS, YFSETQ. The CDR3 is 17 amino acids. CDR3 region: CASSLASSSATNEKLFF. CDR3 nucleotides: TGCGCCAGCAGCTTGGCCAGTAGCAGTGCAACTAATGAAAAACTGTTTTTT. The whole variable domain, filled in from reference TRBV5-1 and TRBJ1-4, reads KAGVTQTPRYLIKTRGQQVTLSCSPISGHRSVSWYQQTPGQGLQFLFEYFSETQRNKGNFPGRFSGRQFSNSRSEMNVSTLELGDSALYLCASSLASSSATNEKLFFGSGTQLSVL.

This clonotype occurred a few times. The CDR3 region has the DNA TGTGCCAGCAGCTTAGACCCTGGTCAGCCCCAGCATTTT. This gives the protein CASSLDPGQPQHF. The rearrangement uses TRBV11-2 and TRBJ1-5, with unresolved D. The CDR3 has 13 residues. Germline CDR1 is SGHAT and CDR2 is FQNNGV. V was cut by 0 bases and J by 6 bases, with 6 bases left in between.

The table lists this clonotype with a few counts. V and J are TRBV20-1 and TRBJ1-2, with D possibly TRBD1 on 5 matching bases. There are 11 residues in the CDR3. V was trimmed by 5 bases and J by 10 bases, leaving 14 bases between them. CDR1 and CDR2 from the germline V gene are DFQATT and SNEGSKA (reference sequence). For the CDR3, the DNA is TGCAGTGCTCGACAGAGGCTCGCCTACACCTTC. It yields the protein CSARQRLAYTF.

The chain links TRBV4-1 to TRBJ1-2, with D unresolved. Germline V gene sequence: CDR1 MGHRA, CDR2 YSYEKL. The CDR3 covers 13 residues. Between the trimmed V and J ends, which lost 4 bases and 1 base, there was a span of 7 bases. In nucleotides, the CDR3 is TGCGCCAGCAGCCTCCCGGATAACTATGGCTACACCTTC. Its protein product is CASSLPDNYGYTF.

V and J are TRBV12-3 or TRBV12-4 and TRBJ1-2, with a possible D match to TRBD1 (5 bases). V lost 5 bases, J lost 14 bases, and 15 bases lay in between. This CDR3 has 11 residues. The DNA for the CDR3 is TGTGCCAGCAGTCTCAAATCGGGACTGACCTTC. The encoded protein is CASSLKSGLTF.